A selection of T cell receptor beta chains follows, all from one sample in a study of shared clonotypes between healthy human individuals. Sequenced by immunoSEQ multiplex PCR; TCRdb stores in-frame clones only, minus some. The sample shows over a million clones, around 78% of them seen only once. The sequenced sample consisted of memory CD4+ T cells from PBMCs. These receptors all come from a man between 18 and 35 years old in good health. Some clones in this sample may be carry-over from other donors' samples. Each CDR3 is given with its conserved first and last residue.

V,J,CDR3
TRBV7-2,TRBJ2-5,CASSLASRAETQYF
TRBV7-3,TRBJ2-3,CASSPSLGDTQYF
TRBV28,TRBJ2-6,CASNLRSGANVLTF
TRBV18,TRBJ1-5,CASSPATDRNQPQHF
TRBV7-3,TRBJ2-2,CASSPGQANTGELFF
TRBV9,TRBJ2-7,CASSPTPGYEQYF
TRBV7-3,TRBJ1-2,CASSLTGDQGYTF
TRBV28,TRBJ1-2,CASRGGSARHYGYTF
TRBV2,TRBJ2-1,CATSKEASNEQFF
TRBV20-1,TRBJ2-1,CSARDRGQEFF
TRBV28,TRBJ2-1,CASRQQGYEQFF
TRBV7-6,TRBJ1-5,CASNTPSPRTLNWWPQHF
TRBV28,TRBJ2-3,CASSSSREADTQYF
TRBV13,TRBJ2-5,CASSLRDRAFQETQYF
TRBV6-5,TRBJ1-2,CASRDREKGYTF
TRBV29-1,TRBJ2-5,CSSRGPGAQYF
TRBV19,TRBJ1-5,CASSRQVFTDQPQHF
TRBV10-3,TRBJ1-3,CAIRPGGEGSGNTIYF
TRBV5-1,TRBJ2-1,CASSFLAGSPSDEQFF
TRBV9,TRBJ2-1,CASSASGPYNEQFF
TRBV30,TRBJ2-1,CALGRRPYNEQFF
TRBV11-2,TRBJ2-4,CASSLGTGAGIQYF
TRBV28,TRBJ2-4,CASRFALTAPQYF
TRBV18,TRBJ2-7,CASSPSSGFSYEQYF
TRBV28,TRBJ1-2,CASSLHEVPRGGYTF
TRBV4-1,TRBJ2-1,CASSQGGQRGDEQFF
TRBV21-1,TRBJ2-2,CASSKRGGFNTGELFF
TRBV7-9,TRBJ2-1,CASSLSLSGTYNEQFF
TRBV5-1,TRBJ1-4,CASSSLGVTTNEKLFF
TRBV19,TRBJ2-7,CASSLSGLGTYEQYF
TRBV4-3,TRBJ2-1,CASSQYGLGGPNKNEQFF
TRBV30,TRBJ2-1,CAWTTSYGTSGRARSYNEQFF
TRBV6-1,TRBJ2-7,CASGDYYEQYF
TRBV28,TRBJ1-4,CASISASGGQNEKLFF
TRBV30,TRBJ1-5,CAWRPRDREYQPQHF
TRBV28,TRBJ1-2,CASSIHRQGANYGYTF
TRBV30,TRBJ1-1,CAWRSWTDEAFF
TRBV2,TRBJ2-5,CASSTMIRGWQETQYF
TRBV4-1,TRBJ1-4,CASSQEGRTNEKLFF
TRBV2,TRBJ2-1,CASSEGPPQLNEQFF
TRBV28,TRBJ1-2,CAATGGLNYGYTF
TRBV6-6,TRBJ1-5,CASSFQASISNQPQHF
TRBV27,TRBJ2-7,CASSLWDRGINEQYF
TRBV5-1,TRBJ2-5,CASSLVLAGVETQYF
TRBV5-4,TRBJ2-7,CASRGGGTDYEQYF